This T cell receptor (beta chain) was captured by sequencing in a study of beta chain features in type 1 diabetes. A note on this clone: As yet, its antigen is unknown.

Germline values: CDR1 SGHRS, CDR2 YFSETQ. The CDR3 sequence is 16 residues long. The ends lost 6 bases at V and 8 bases at J; junction bases unmatched: 16. Study-wide results and limits: Sequencing used cDNA, and cells with high TCR expression could therefore be over-represented. The study left unresolved whether HLA type influences TCRB rearrangement. Within the patient group, naive, central memory and Treg TCRB repertoires appeared more similar to each other than within healthy donors.

Expressed TCRB transcripts were sequenced because the isolated RNA had all been reverse transcribed beforehand. Measured with immunoSEQ multiplex PCR; TCRdb has only the in-frame clones, and not every one. The sample contains 9,000 or so clones, about 84% of which appear only once. Sequencing input: Tregs from blood. This TCR came from a woman aged 18-30 years in good health. The gene calls are TRBV5-1 and TRBJ2-1; 8 bases line up with TRBD2. DNA of the CDR3: TGCGCCAGCACCTCAGCGGGAGAAGTGGTTTTCGATGAGCAGTTCTTC. Amino acid sequence: CASTSAGEVVFDEQFF.